This T cell receptor beta chain was identified during a study of a mutant IDH1 vaccine in newly diagnosed glioma. Whole-study context: Most patients had received both radiotherapy and temozolomide, the prior options being radiotherapy, temozolomide, or both.

Time point indicated: baseline, week 1 (first vaccination visit). Treatment given: pre-vaccination baseline after standard-of-care therapy. TCRdb keeps only in-frame clones here, not all; method: immunoSEQ multiplex PCR. The table shows around 64,000 clones, with around 88% occurring only once. Germline V CDR1 and CDR2: MGHRA, YSYEKL. V was shortened by 6 bases and J by 2 bases, with 19 bases between the two germline ends. This CDR3 comprises 16 residues. This TCR derives from a woman aged 18-30 years with glioma. Some clones in this sample may be carry-over from other donors' samples. Specimen: peripheral blood mononuclear cells (PBMCs), collected from a glioma patient treated with radiotherapy, temozolomide or both. V usage is TRBV4-1 and J usage is TRBJ1-1; D is possibly TRBD1 (5 bases). CDR3 bases: TGCGCCAGCAGACCGACTTTGGGCAGGGCCAACACTGAAGCTTTCTTT. Translation: CASRPTLGRANTEAFF.